One TCR beta chain is described in this entry. Trimming removed 5 bases from V and 4 bases from J; junction bases left unmatched: 4. The CDR3 has 15 amino acids. Germline V gene sequence: CDR1 KGHSH, CDR2 LQKENI. The sample comes from a study of T cell changes during pregnancy in multiple sclerosis. Assay used: immunoSEQ multiplex PCR; TCRdb lists only in-frame clones, some missing. The sample holds approximately 30,000 clones, 75% to 90% seen once. The J gene is TRBJ2-1, the V gene TRBV18; 11 bases match TRBD2. The input for sequencing was CD4+ T cells from peripheral blood mononuclear cells, taken in the second trimester of pregnancy. The sequence came from a female donor with multiple sclerosis, enrolled in a pregnancy study. CDR3 sequence reads: CASSLAGGNYNEQFF. DNA for the CDR3: TGTGCCAGCTCATTAGCGGGGGGGAATTACAATGAGCAGTTCTTC. The full variable domain, its missing parts supplied by reference TRBV18 and TRBJ2-1, is NAGVMQNPRHLVRRRGQEARLRCSPMKGHSHVYWYRQLPEEGLKFMVYLQKENIIDESGMPKERFSAEFPKEGPSILRIQQVVRGDSAAYFCASSLAGGNYNEQFFGPGTRLTVL.